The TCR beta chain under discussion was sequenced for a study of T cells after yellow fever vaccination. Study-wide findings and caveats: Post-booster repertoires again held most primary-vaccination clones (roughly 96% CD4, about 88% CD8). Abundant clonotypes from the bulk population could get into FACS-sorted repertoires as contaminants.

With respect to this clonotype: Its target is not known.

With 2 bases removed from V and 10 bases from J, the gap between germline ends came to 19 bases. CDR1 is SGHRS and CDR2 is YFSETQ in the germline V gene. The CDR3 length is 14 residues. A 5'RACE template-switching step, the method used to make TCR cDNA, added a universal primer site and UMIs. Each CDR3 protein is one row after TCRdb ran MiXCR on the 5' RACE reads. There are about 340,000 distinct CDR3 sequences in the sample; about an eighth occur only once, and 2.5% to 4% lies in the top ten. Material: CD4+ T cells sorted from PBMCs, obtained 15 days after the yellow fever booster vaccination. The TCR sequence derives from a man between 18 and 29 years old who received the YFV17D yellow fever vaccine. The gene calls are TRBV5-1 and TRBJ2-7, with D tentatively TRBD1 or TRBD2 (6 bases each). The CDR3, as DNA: TGCGCCAGCAGCTTAAGGCCGGGGGCCGATTCCCAGTACTTC. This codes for CASSLRPGADSQYF.